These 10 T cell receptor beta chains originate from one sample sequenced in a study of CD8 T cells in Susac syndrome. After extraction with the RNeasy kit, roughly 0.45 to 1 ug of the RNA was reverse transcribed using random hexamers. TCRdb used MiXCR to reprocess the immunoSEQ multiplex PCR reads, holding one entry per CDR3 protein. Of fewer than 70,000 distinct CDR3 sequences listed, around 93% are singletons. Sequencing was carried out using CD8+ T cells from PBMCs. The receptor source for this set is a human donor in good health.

CDR3 sequence: CASSQVSGDNEQFF. CDR3 nucleotide sequence: TGTGCCAGCAGCCAAGTTAGCGGAGACAATGAGCAGTTCTTC. The chain has TRBV3-1 and TRBJ2-1, with D maybe TRBD2 (6 bases). Looked up from germline, CDR1 is LGHDT and CDR2 is YNNKEL (reference sequence). Deletions cut 1 base from V and 5 bases from J, with 9 bases between. The CDR3 runs to 14 residues.

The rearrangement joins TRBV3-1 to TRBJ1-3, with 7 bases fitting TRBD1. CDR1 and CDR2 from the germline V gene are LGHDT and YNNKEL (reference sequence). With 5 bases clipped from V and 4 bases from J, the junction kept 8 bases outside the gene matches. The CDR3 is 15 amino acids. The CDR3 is CASSSLTGLGNTIYF. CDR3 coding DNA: TGTGCCAGCAGCTCACTGACAGGGTTGGGAAACACCATATATTTT.

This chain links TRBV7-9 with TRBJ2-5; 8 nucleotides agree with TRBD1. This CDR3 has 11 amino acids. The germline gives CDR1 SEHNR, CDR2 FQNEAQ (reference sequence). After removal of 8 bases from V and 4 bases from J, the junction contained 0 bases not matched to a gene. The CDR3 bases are TGTGCCAGCGGACAGGGAGAGACCCAGTACTTC. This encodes CASGQGETQYF.

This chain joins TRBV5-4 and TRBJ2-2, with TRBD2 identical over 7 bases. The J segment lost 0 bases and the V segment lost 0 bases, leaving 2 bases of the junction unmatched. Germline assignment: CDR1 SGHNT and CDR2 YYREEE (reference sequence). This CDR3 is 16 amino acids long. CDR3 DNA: TGTGCCAGCAGCTTGGATGCGGGGGCGAACACCGGGGAGCTGTTTTTT. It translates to CASSLDAGANTGELFF. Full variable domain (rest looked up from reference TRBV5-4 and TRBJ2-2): ETGVTQSPTHLIKTRGQQVTLRCSSQSGHNTVSWYQQALGQGPQFIFQYYREEENGRGNFPPRFSGLQFPNYSSELNVNALELDDSALYLCASSLDAGANTGELFFGEGSRLTVL.

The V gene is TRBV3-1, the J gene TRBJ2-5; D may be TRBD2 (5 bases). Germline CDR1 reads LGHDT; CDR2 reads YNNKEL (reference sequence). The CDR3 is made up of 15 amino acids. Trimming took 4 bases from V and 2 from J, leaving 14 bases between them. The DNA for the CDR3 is TGTGCCAGCAGCCCTAACCCCGGGGAGCAAGAGACCCAGTACTTC. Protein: CASSPNPGEQETQYF.

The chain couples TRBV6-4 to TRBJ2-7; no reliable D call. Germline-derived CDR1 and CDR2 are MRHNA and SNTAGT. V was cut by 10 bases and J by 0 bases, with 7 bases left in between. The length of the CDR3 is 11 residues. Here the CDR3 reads CAKHDSYEQYV. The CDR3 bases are TGTGCCAAGCACGACTCCTACGAGCAGTACGTC.

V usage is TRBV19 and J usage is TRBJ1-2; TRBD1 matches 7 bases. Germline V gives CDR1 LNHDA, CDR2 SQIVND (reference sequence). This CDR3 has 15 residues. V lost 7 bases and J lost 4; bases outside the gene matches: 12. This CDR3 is CASTVGAGGSYGYTF. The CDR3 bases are TGTGCCAGTACCGTCGGGGCAGGGGGGTCCTATGGCTACACCTTC.

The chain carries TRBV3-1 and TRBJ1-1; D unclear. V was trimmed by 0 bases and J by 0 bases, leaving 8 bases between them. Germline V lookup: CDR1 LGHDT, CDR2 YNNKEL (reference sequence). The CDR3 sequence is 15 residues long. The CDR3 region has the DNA TGTGCCAGCAGCCAAGAGAGGGTGGTGAACACTGAAGCTTTCTTT. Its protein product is CASSQERVVNTEAFF.

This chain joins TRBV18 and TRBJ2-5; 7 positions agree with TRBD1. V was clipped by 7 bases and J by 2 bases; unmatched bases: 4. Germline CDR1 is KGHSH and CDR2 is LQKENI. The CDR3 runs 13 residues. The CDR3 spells CASWGTEQETQYF. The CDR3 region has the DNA TGTGCCAGCTGGGGGACAGAACAAGAGACCCAGTACTTC.

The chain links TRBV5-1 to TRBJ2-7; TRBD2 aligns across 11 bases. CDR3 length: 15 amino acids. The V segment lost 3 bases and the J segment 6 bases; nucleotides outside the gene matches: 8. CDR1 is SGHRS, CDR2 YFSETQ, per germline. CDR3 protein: CASSSGLAVGLEQYF. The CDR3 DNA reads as TGCGCCAGCAGCTCGGGACTAGCGGTCGGTCTCGAGCAGTACTTC. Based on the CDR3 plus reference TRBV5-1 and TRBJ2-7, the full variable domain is KAGVTQTPRYLIKTRGQQVTLSCSPISGHRSVSWYQQTPGQGLQFLFEYFSETQRNKGNFPGRFSGRQFSNSRSEMNVSTLELGDSALYLCASSSGLAVGLEQYFGPGTRLTVT.